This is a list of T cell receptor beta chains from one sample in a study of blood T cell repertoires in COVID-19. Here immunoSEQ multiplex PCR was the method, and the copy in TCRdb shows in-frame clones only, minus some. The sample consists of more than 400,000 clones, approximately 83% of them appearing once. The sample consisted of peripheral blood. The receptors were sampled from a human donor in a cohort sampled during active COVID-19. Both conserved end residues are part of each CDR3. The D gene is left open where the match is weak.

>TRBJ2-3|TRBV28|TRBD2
CASSPSGLGEDTQYF
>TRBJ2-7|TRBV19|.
CASSIVSSSHYEQYF
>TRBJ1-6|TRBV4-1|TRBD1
CASSRTGTGFSPLHF
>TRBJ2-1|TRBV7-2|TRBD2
CASSLKTSGGEQFF
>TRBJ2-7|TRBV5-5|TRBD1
CASSLGGQGYEQYF
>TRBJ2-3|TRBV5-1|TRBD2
CASSLNPSGDDTQYF
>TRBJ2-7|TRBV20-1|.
CSAEIVARQYF
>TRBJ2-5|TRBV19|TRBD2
CASSIRLAEQETQYF
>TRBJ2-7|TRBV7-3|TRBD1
CASSRDRYYEQYF
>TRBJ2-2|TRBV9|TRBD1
CASSVEGAPNTGELFF
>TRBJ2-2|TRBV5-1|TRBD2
CASSPQAGDPGELFF
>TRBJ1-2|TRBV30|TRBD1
CAWSSEGTANYGYTF
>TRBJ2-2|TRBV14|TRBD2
CASSPLTSVAGELFF
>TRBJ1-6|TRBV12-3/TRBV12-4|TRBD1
CASAGTANSPLHF
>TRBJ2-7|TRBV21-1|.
CASTGGRTSGTLASYEQYF
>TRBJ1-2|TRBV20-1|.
CSAASPVGYTF
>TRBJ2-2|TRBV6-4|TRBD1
CATRQGENTGELFF
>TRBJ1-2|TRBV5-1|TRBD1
CASSMDPGTGDGYTF
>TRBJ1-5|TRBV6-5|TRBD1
CASERGQGRNQPQHF
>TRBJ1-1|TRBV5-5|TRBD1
CASSLGQGGTEAFF
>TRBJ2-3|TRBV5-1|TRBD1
CASSSRQGDTDTQYF
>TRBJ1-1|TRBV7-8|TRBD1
CASQMKQGMNTEAFF
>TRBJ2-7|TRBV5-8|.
CASSLGLPYPPYEQYF
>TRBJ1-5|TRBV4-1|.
CASSLPTGGPQHF
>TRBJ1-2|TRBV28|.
CASRVGSTYGYTF
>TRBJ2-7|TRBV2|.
CASSESGFTYEQYF
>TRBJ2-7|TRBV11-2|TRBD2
CASSLDPPPASGRIYEQYF
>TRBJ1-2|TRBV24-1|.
CATSAPEGYGYTF
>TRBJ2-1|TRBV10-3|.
CAISEARLLEQFF
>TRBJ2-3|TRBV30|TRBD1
CAWSVGTGETDTQYF
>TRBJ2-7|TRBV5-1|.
CASRPGQGGTYEQYF
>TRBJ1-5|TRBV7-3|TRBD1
CASSLTGTGDQPQHF
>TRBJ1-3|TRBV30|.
CALPSPGTGNTIYF
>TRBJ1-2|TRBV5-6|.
CASSLGRGDYGYTF
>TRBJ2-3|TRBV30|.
CAWGRGEADTQYF
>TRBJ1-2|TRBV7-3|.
CASSVTPGPYGYTF
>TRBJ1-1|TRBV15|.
CATSRDRQTEAFF
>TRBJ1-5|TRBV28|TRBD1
CASRSGWGQGWNQPQHF
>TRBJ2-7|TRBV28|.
CASSPAQPYEQYF
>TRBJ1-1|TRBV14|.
CASSLTGLGAFF
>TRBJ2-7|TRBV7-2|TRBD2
CASRTRLAGYEQYF
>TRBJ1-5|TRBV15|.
CATSSGVQPQHF
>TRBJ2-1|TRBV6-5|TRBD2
CASGLTSGAYNEQFF
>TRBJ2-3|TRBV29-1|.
CSVARTSGSDTQYF
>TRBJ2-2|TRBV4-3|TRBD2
CASSQEGLAGEYTGELFF
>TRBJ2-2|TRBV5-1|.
CASSSGQSNTGELFF
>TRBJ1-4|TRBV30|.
CAWSVNSNEKLFF
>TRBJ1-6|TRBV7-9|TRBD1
CASSPRAGTESSPLHF
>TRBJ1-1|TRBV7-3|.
CASSPQGNTEAFF
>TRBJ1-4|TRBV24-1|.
CATSDPGARPEKLFF
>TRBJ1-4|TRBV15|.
CATSTRTTTNEKLFF
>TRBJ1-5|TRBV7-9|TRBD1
CASSSWGQADSNQPQHF
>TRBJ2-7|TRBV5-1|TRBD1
CASSFRDRGDEQYF
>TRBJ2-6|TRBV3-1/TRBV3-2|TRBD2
CASSQVGLAVSGANVLTF
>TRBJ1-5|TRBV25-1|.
CASSEGDPLPQHF
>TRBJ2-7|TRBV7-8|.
CASSLPLGGLPYEQYF
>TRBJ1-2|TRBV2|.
CASSERSGQGPGHGYTF
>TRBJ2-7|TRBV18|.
CASSREGVPYEQYF
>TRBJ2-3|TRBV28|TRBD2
CASSSGGSSTDTQYF
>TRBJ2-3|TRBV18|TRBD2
CASARAGESTDTQYF